This entry lists 27 T cell receptor beta chains sequenced from one sample in a study of T cells in women clearing cervical HPV infection. Measured with immunoSEQ multiplex PCR; TCRdb has only the in-frame clones, and not every one. The data show 40,000 to 60,000 clones, and the top ten clones hold 0.8% to 1%. Source material: blood buffy coat. The receptors stem from a woman aged 18 to 75 with a cervical HPV16 infection that either progressed to CIN3+ or cleared (not recorded which).

Of note for this clone: The read is 3 residues too short to cover the CDR3 end, so that end is filled in from the germline J gene. The chain carries TRBV7-3 and TRBJ1-2; tentatively, D is TRBD1 (6 bases). CDR3 length equals 13 residues. The V gene's germline CDR1 is SGHTA and CDR2 FQGTGA. The covered CDR3 bases are TGTGCCAGCAGCTTAATCTCAGGGGAAGAC. Translation gives CASSLISGED. The complete CDR3 sequence is CASSLISGEDYTF. The full variable domain, rest sourced from reference TRBV7-3 and TRBJ1-2, is GAGVSQTPSNKVTEKGKYVELRCDPISGHTALYWYRQSLGQGPEFLIYFQGTGAADDSGLPNDRFFAVRPEGSVSTLKIQRTERGDSAVYLCASSLISGEDYTFGSGTRLTVV.

As regards this clone: Other nucleotide sequences in the sample specify the same CDR3. The part of the CDR3 DNA that was read is TGTGCCAGCAGCTTGTGGACAGGGAGTGGTGGC. This translates into CASSLWTGSGG. The whole CDR3 region reads CASSLWTGSGGYTF. The chain joins TRBV5-4 to TRBJ1-2; 8 bases agree with TRBD1. From the germline J gene comes the end of the CDR3, since the read stops 3 residues before it. The CDR3 covers 14 residues. The germline gives CDR1 SGHNT, CDR2 YYREEE (reference sequence). V trimming: 1 base; J trimming: 7 bases; junction bases outside the gene matches: 6.

The covered CDR3 bases are TGTGCCAGCGAGGACAGGGGGAGAGGAGACACC. Amino acids: CASEDRGRGDT. The CDR3, in full, reads CASEDRGRGDTIYF. The J gene is TRBJ1-3, the V gene TRBV28, with 10 bases matching TRBD1. Coverage ceases 3 residues before the CDR3 finishes, and the germline J gene fills in the end. There are 14 residues in the CDR3. Germline V gene data show CDR1 as MDHEN and CDR2 as SYDVKM. Trimming cost V 8 bases and J 8 bases; bases outside gene matches: 9.

As for this clone: The CDR3 is cut off 3 residues early in the read; its end comes from the germline J gene. The chain couples TRBV19 to TRBJ2-5, with 7 positions matching TRBD1. This CDR3 comprises 15 residues. V shed 9 bases, J shed 1 base, and the junction held 11 bases outside the gene matches. The V gene's germline CDR1 is LNHDA and CDR2 SQIVND (reference sequence). The CDR3 here is CARRRQGRVQETQYF. The part of the CDR3 DNA that was read is TGTGCCAGGAGAAGACAGGGAAGGGTCCAAGAGACC.

The CDR3 region is CASSFQATEAFF. The part of the CDR3 DNA that was read is TGTGCCAGCAGCTTTCAGGCAACTGAA. The V and J genes are TRBV11-2 and TRBJ1-1, with unresolved D. The read terminates 3 residues ahead of where the CDR3 ends, so the germline J gene completes it. Trimming took off 3 bases at V and 5 bases at J, with 7 bases between the two ends. The CDR3 sequence is 12 residues long. Germline values: CDR1 SGHAT, CDR2 FQNNGV.

Concerning this clone itself: The germline gene is not matched at one end of the junction; a read error may be the cause. Coverage ceases 3 residues before the CDR3 finishes, and the germline J gene fills in the end. Distinct nucleotide sequences in the sample also encode this CDR3. The J gene is TRBJ1-3, the V gene TRBV6-8; 7 bases fit TRBD1. The germline CDR1 and CDR2 sequences are MNHGY and SAAAGT. The length of the CDR3 is 14 residues. The CDR3 bases that were read are TGTGCCAGCGGGGACAGTTGGTTGGGGAACACG. It translates to CASGDSWLGNT. The whole CDR3 is CASGDSWLGNTIYF.

Of note for this clone: The CDR3 is cut off 3 residues early in the read; its end comes from the germline J gene. The chain couples TRBV14 to TRBJ2-1; 14 nucleotides agree with TRBD2. There are 16 residues in the CDR3. V lost 4 bases, J lost 9 bases, and 8 bases stayed unmatched. Germline V gives CDR1 SGHDN, CDR2 FVKESK. Partial CDR3 DNA: TGTGCCAGCAGCCGTCTGACTAGCGGGGGGGCCCTTGAG. Protein sequence: CASSRLTSGGALE. The full CDR3 protein is CASSRLTSGGALEQFF.

Points on this clone: The read stops 3 residues short of the end of the CDR3; the missing end is completed from the germline J gene. The V and J genes are TRBV18 and TRBJ1-6; TRBD1 matches at 9 bases. J was trimmed by 11 bases and V by 0 bases; bases with no gene match: 5. The V gene's germline CDR1 is KGHSH and CDR2 LQKENI. The CDR3 consists of 15 residues. CDR3 region: CASSPPGQGSAPLHF. The CDR3 DNA, read in part, is TGTGCCAGCTCACCACCCGGACAGGGGAGTGCACCC. Full variable domain (outside the CDR3, taken from reference TRBV18 and TRBJ1-6): NAGVMQNPRHLVRRRGQEARLRCSPMKGHSHVYWYRQLPEEGLKFMVYLQKENIIDESGMPKERFSAEFPKEGPSILRIQQVVRGDSAAYFCASSPPGQGSAPLHFGNGTRLTVT.

CDR3 protein: CASSDGAKGEKLFF. CDR3 bases read: TGCGCCAGCAGTGATGGGGCGAAGGGTGAAAAA. The chain links TRBV10-1 to TRBJ1-4; the D gene is possibly TRBD1 (5 bases). The sequence runs out 3 residues before the end of the CDR3; the remainder is reconstructed from the germline J gene. This CDR3 has 14 amino acids. The germline CDR1 and CDR2 sequences are WNHNN and SYGVQD (reference sequence). The germline V and J ends were trimmed by 3 bases and 7 bases, with 12 bases remaining between them.

Note on this clone: Read data end 3 residues before the CDR3 end; the end is taken from the germline J gene. This chain uses TRBV2 with TRBJ2-3; 11 bases match TRBD1. The CDR3 extends over 15 amino acids. Germline V lookup: CDR1 SNHLY, CDR2 FYNNEI. The sequenced CDR3 bases are TGTGCCAGCAGTGAAAAGGGACAGGGGGGAGAGACG. As protein: CASSEKGQGGET. The entire CDR3 protein reads CASSEKGQGGETQYF.

Comments on this clone: The read gets to within 3 residues of the CDR3 end, and the germline J gene fills in the rest. V and J are TRBV20-1 and TRBJ2-3, with D maybe TRBD2 (7 bases). Germline CDR1 and CDR2: DFQATT and SNEGSKA (reference sequence). The length of the CDR3 is 15 residues. The chain's CDR3 is CSASLGAGAQETQYF. The part of the CDR3 DNA that was read is TGCAGTGCTTCATTGGGGGCGGGGGCCCAAGAGACG.

Note on this clone: The read finishes 3 residues shy of the CDR3 end, and the germline J gene is used to complete it. The rearrangement joins TRBV6-4 to TRBJ2-1; 8 nucleotides line up with TRBD2. CDR3 length equals 16 residues. Germline-derived CDR1 and CDR2 are MRHNA and SNTAGT. Unmatched junction bases numbered 5, after V lost 3 bases and J lost 1 base. The DNA read from the CDR3 is TGTGCCAGCAGTGATTTAGCGGGGAGTTCCTACAATGAG. Translating gives CASSDLAGSSYNE. The full CDR3 reads CASSDLAGSSYNEQFF.

As regards this clone: The sequenced fragment ends 3 residues before the CDR3 boundary, so the rest is inferred from the germline J gene. The V call is TRBV7-6, the J call TRBJ1-1; D unresolved. The germline V gene has CDR1 SGHVS and CDR2 FNYEAQ. The CDR3 contains 13 residues. Trimming removed 6 bases from V and 1 base from J, with 9 bases in between. CDR3 sequence: CASSNSGNTEAFF. The part of the CDR3 DNA that was read is TGTGCCAGCAGTAACAGTGGGAACACTGAA.

A word on this clone: The read stops 3 residues short of the end of the CDR3; the missing end is completed from the germline J gene. The chain has TRBV2 and TRBJ2-1; D call uncertain. The CDR3 consists of 12 residues. Looked up from germline, CDR1 is SNHLY and CDR2 is FYNNEI. V was pared by 5 bases and J by 9 bases, with 11 bases between. CDR3: CASSLQVSEQFF. The sequenced CDR3 bases are TGTGCCAGCAGTTTGCAGGTTTCTGAG.

As concerns this clone: The read ends 3 residues early relative to the CDR3; the germline J gene fills the gap. The V and J genes are TRBV7-2 and TRBJ2-3; 8 positions match TRBD1. Germline CDR1 and CDR2: SGHTA and FQGNSA. CDR3 length: 13 residues. CDR3 sequence reads: CASSPRTGTPQYF. Partial CDR3 DNA: TGTGCCAGCAGCCCCCGGACAGGGACGCCG.

In regard to this clone: The read gets to within 3 residues of the CDR3 end, and the germline J gene fills in the rest. This rearrangement joins TRBV10-3 to TRBJ2-7; D is possibly TRBD1 (6 bases). V lost 2 bases, J lost 6 bases, and 17 bases lay in between. The CDR3 extends over 15 amino acids. Germline CDR1 reads ENHRY; CDR2 reads SYGVKD. The sequenced CDR3 bases are TGTGCCATCAGTGAGCCCCCGGGACAAATAGCCGAG. Protein: CAISEPPGQIAE. The whole CDR3 region reads CAISEPPGQIAEQYF.

Concerning this clone: Sequencing ends 3 residues short of the CDR3 end; the germline J gene provides the rest. The J gene is TRBJ2-5, the V gene TRBV20-1; 8 positions agree with TRBD1. V was pared by 5 bases and J by 4 bases, with 6 bases of the junction left unmatched. This CDR3 has 13 amino acids. Germline assignment: CDR1 DFQATT and CDR2 SNEGSKA (reference sequence). The sequenced CDR3 bases are TGCAGTGCTTCGGGGACAGGAGGAGAGACC. Amino acids: CSASGTGGET. The CDR3 reads in full as CSASGTGGETQYF.

Comment on this clone: The DNA ends 3 residues before the CDR3 does, and the rest of the CDR3 is filled in from the germline J gene. This chain uses TRBV18 with TRBJ2-3; possible D gene TRBD1, 5 bases. Trimming pared 3 bases from V and 4 bases from J, leaving 11 bases between. This CDR3 region has 14 residues. CDR1 is KGHSH, CDR2 LQKENI, per germline. Incomplete CDR3 DNA: TGTGCCAGCTCACCGGGGCCAGGACCAGATACG. It yields the protein CASSPGPGPDT. The CDR3 in full is CASSPGPGPDTQYF.

CDR3 DNA (partial): TGCAGTGCTAGATCCGGGGACACTGAA. It specifies CSARSGDTE. The whole CDR3 sequence reads CSARSGDTEAFF. The J gene is TRBJ1-1, the V gene TRBV20-1; D not resolved. The DNA ends 3 residues before the CDR3 does, and the rest of the CDR3 is filled in from the germline J gene. This CDR3 comprises 12 residues. CDR1 and CDR2 (germline): DFQATT, SNEGSKA (reference sequence). V lost 2 bases and J lost 3, with 7 bases in between.

Worth noting for this clone: The CDR3 end falls 3 residues outside the read, so it is completed with the germline J gene. The rearrangement uses TRBV7-9 and TRBJ2-5; the D gene is possibly TRBD1 (5 bases). The germline gives CDR1 SEHNR, CDR2 FQNEAQ (reference sequence). The CDR3 sequence is 15 residues long. The V gene lost 2 bases and the J gene lost 4 bases, with 14 bases spanning the gap. CDR3 bases read: TGTGCCAGCAGCTTATTCATAGGGGAAGGAGAGACC. Translation: CASSLFIGEGET. The entire CDR3 is CASSLFIGEGETQYF.

CDR3 bases read: TGTGCCAGCAGTGAATTGGGGGACAGGAAGAAA. It translates to CASSELGDRKK. The entire CDR3 reads CASSELGDRKKLFF. The chain joins TRBV2 to TRBJ1-4; 8 positions match TRBD1. The CDR3 end is not reached by the read, which stops 3 residues before it; the germline J gene fills it in. The CDR3 extends over 14 amino acids. Per the germline V gene, CDR1 is SNHLY and CDR2 is FYNNEI.

Regarding this clone: The read falls 3 residues short of the CDR3 end, and the missing part is taken from the germline J gene. The chain uses TRBV18 and TRBJ1-2, with a possible D match to TRBD1 (5 bases). There are 16 residues in the CDR3. CDR1 is KGHSH and CDR2 is LQKENI in the germline V gene. This chain's CDR3 is CASSRSAGTSTDTYTF. The part of the CDR3 DNA that was read is TGTGCCAGCTCAAGATCGGCAGGGACTAGCACAGATACC.

About this clone itself: The read terminates 3 residues ahead of where the CDR3 ends, so the germline J gene completes it. The gene calls are TRBV28 and TRBJ1-1; possible D gene TRBD1, 5 bases. The CDR3 totals 15 residues. Trimming cost V 4 bases and J 6 bases, with 18 bases left between them. CDR1 and CDR2 (germline): MDHEN, SYDVKM. The sequenced CDR3 bases are TGTGCCAGCAGTTCAGGGTCTGGGCTTTACGCTGAA. This sequence encodes CASSSGSGLYAE. The full CDR3 reads CASSSGSGLYAEAFF.

On this clone: From the germline J gene comes the end of the CDR3, since the read stops 3 residues before it. The chain has TRBV28 and TRBJ1-2, with D uncertain. The V end was cut by 6 bases, the J end by 3 bases, with 17 bases between. Germline loops: CDR1 MDHEN, CDR2 SYDVKM. This CDR3 comprises 15 residues. Here the CDR3 reads CASSLQVIYDYGYTF. Partial CDR3 DNA: TGTGCCAGCAGCCTGCAGGTTATCTATGACTATGGC.

With regard to this clone: The read ends 3 residues before the CDR3 terminus; that terminus is restored from the germline J gene. The chain couples TRBV7-3 to TRBJ2-4, with 10 nucleotides matching TRBD1. Germline loops: CDR1 SGHTA, CDR2 FQGTGA. The CDR3 covers 16 residues. CDR3 bases read: TGTGCCAGCAGCCCCAGGGACAGGGGATCTAACTATGGT. Amino acid sequence: CASSPRDRGSNYG. The full-length CDR3 reads as CASSPRDRGSNYGQYF.

Of note for this clone: The read comes to an end 3 residues before the CDR3 does, leaving the germline J gene to fill in the end. The J gene is TRBJ1-6, the V gene TRBV5-1; the D is unclear. Germline V gene lookup returns CDR1 SGHRS and CDR2 YFSETQ. Trimming took off 1 base at V and 3 bases at J, with 11 bases between the two ends. This CDR3 region has 16 residues. The sequenced part of the CDR3 DNA is TGCGCCAGCAGCTTGCTACCGTACGGCTATAATTCACCC. Protein product: CASSLLPYGYNSP. The full CDR3 protein is CASSLLPYGYNSPLHF.

Of note for this clone: The read is 3 residues too short to cover the CDR3 end, so that end is filled in from the germline J gene. J is TRBJ2-5 and V is TRBV20-1; 7 bases align to TRBD1. J was trimmed by 3 bases and V by 6 bases; bases with no gene match: 13. The CDR3 is 15 amino acids. CDR1 and CDR2 from the germline V gene are DFQATT and SNEGSKA (reference sequence). CDR3 DNA, as far as it was read: TGCAGTGCCCCGGAGGTACAGGGGCGCAAAGAGACC. Translation gives CSAPEVQGRKET. The whole CDR3 sequence is CSAPEVQGRKETQYF.